This T cell receptor (beta chain) appears in the sequencing data of a study of blood T cell repertoires in COVID-19. Study at large: Sample material is recorded as cDNA or gDNA derived from T cells, B-cell-depleted T cells, or PBMCs.

Repertoires were generated with immunoSEQ multiplex PCR, while TCRdb's copy carries only in-frame clones and drops some. The repertoire consists of 65,000 to 85,000 clones, with approximately 90% occurring once and the leading ten covering 2.7%. Germline CDR1 reads SGHDN; CDR2 reads FVKESK. CDR3 length: 21 amino acids. J lost 9 bases, V lost 0 bases, and 29 bases had no gene match. This TCR came from a man aged 50-60 years with acute or convalescent COVID-19. This chain connects TRBV14 to TRBJ2-7; 7 bases fit TRBD1. The sample comprised peripheral blood. The CDR3 is CASSQDLAVWQGRGGPSGQYF. The DNA of the CDR3 is TGTGCCAGCAGCCAAGATCTCGCGGTTTGGCAGGGCCGAGGGGGCCCCTCGGGGCAGTACTTC.